A selection of T cell receptor beta chains follows, all from one sample in a study of cytotoxic CD8 clonotypes in ibrutinib-treated CLL. Produced via immunoSEQ multiplex PCR; TCRdb's table is partial and in-frame only. Of 150,000 or so clones listed, 81% were seen once; the top ten hold roughly 2%. This sample comprised PBMCs, obtained after 12 months of ibrutinib treatment. These receptors were collected from a human donor with chronic lymphocytic leukemia. Each CDR3 is given with its conserved first and last residue. A D gene is named only where the DNA matches it firmly. Clone sizes are given selectively: once, few, many, or a class where the clone is expanded.

NA,TRBJ1-5,TRBV18,NA,CASSPLGRTQPQHF,TGTGCCAGCTCACCACTGGGCAGGACTCAGCCCCAGCATTTT
TRBD1,TRBJ1-2,TRBV19,few,CASRTGSTYGYTF,TGTGCCAGTAGGACAGGGTCTACCTATGGCTACACCTTC
TRBD1,TRBJ2-5,TRBV7-2,NA,CASSPFPRGKEGETQYF,TGTGCCAGCAGCCCATTCCCCAGGGGGAAGGAAGGAGAGACCCAGTACTTC
TRBD1,TRBJ2-4,TRBV5-4,NA,CASSLDRQGRIQYF,TGTGCCAGCAGCTTGGACAGACAGGGGCGCATTCAGTACTTC
NA,TRBJ1-1,TRBV11-2,once,CASAPRDTMNTEAFF,TGTGCCAGCGCCCCTCGGGACACTATGAACACTGAAGCTTTCTTT
NA,TRBJ1-5,TRBV27,once,CASSFYPRGNQPQHF,TGTGCCAGCAGCTTCTACCCCCGGGGGAATCAGCCCCAGCATTTT
NA,TRBJ1-2,TRBV18,NA,CASSPPSGQTNYGYTF,TGTGCCAGCTCACCACCCTCTGGACAGACCAACTATGGCTACACCTTC
TRBD2,TRBJ2-1,TRBV4-3,NA,CASSQEIAGGYNEQFF,TGCGCCAGCAGCCAAGAGATAGCGGGGGGATACAATGAGCAGTTCTTC
TRBD2,TRBJ2-7,TRBV7-2,NA,CASSLSFFGAGASYEQYF,TGTGCCAGCAGCCTCAGCTTCTTTGGAGCGGGGGCCTCCTACGAGCAGTACTTC
TRBD2,TRBJ2-1,TRBV6-5,NA,CASSSLLAGGRNEQFF,TGTGCCAGCAGTTCGTTGCTAGCGGGGGGGCGAAATGAGCAGTTCTTC
NA,TRBJ2-1,TRBV7-2,NA,CASSLRVGDEQFF,TGTGCCAGCAGCCTCAGGGTAGGCGATGAGCAGTTCTTC
NA,TRBJ1-5,TRBV15,NA,CATSRVPESNQPQHF,TGTGCCACCAGCAGAGTGCCGGAGAGCAATCAGCCCCAGCATTTT
TRBD2,TRBJ2-7,TRBV6-5,NA,CASSSATSGRPEQYF,TGTGCCAGCAGTTCGGCGACTAGCGGGAGGCCCGAGCAGTACTTC
NA,TRBJ2-5,TRBV7-7,NA,CASSLGKETQYF,TGTGCCAGCAGCTTAGGGAAAGAGACCCAGTACTTC
NA,TRBJ1-2,TRBV28,NA,CASLKGRNYGYTF,TGTGCCAGCCTAAAAGGACGGAACTATGGCTACACCTTC
NA,TRBJ2-5,TRBV11-1,NA,CASSFLAGTVQETQYF,TGTGCCAGCAGCTTTTTGGCAGGGACCGTCCAAGAGACCCAGTACTTC
NA,TRBJ1-2,TRBV19,NA,CASSIRGTAESTF,TGTGCCAGTAGTATCCGGGGGACCGCGGAAAGCACCTTC
TRBD1,TRBJ2-1,TRBV5-1,NA,CASSSGQANEQFF,TGCGCCAGCAGCTCCGGACAGGCCAATGAGCAGTTCTTC
NA,TRBJ2-3,TRBV6-5,NA,CASSSYTADTQYF,TGTGCCAGCAGTTCTTATACTGCAGATACGCAGTATTTT
NA,TRBJ1-6,TRBV2,few,CASTYWRGLALMSSYNSPLHF,TGTGCCAGCACCTACTGGCGGGGTTTGGCTTTGATGAGCTCCTATAATTCACCCCTCCACTTT
NA,TRBJ2-3,TRBV5-8,NA,CASSPVRSTDTQYF,TGTGCCAGCAGCCCTGTACGAAGCACAGATACGCAGTATTTT
NA,TRBJ2-1,TRBV13,NA,CASFPRGLSGTYNEQFF,TGTGCCAGTTTTCCCAGGGGCTTGTCGGGAACTTACAATGAGCAGTTCTTC
TRBD2,TRBJ2-3,TRBV7-2,NA,CASSFSTTSGSRNTQYF,TGTGCCAGCAGCTTTTCCACGACTAGCGGGAGTCGGAATACGCAGTATTTT
TRBD2,TRBJ2-5,TRBV10-3,NA,CATGGGGAETQYF,TGTGCCACGGGGGGAGGCGGAGCTGAGACCCAGTACTTC
NA,TRBJ2-3,TRBV5-1,NA,CASSLGGLADTQYF,TGCGCCAGCAGCTTAGGCGGGTTAGCAGATACGCAGTATTTT
NA,TRBJ1-1,TRBV19,once,CASSIGVGGAVNTEAFF,TGTGCCAGTAGTATAGGGGTGGGGGGAGCAGTGAACACTGAAGCTTTCTTT
TRBD1,TRBJ2-7,TRBV27,NA,CASSRGTGGAYEQYF,TGTGCCAGCAGCAGGGGGACAGGGGGGGCCTACGAGCAGTACTTC
TRBD1,TRBJ1-6,TRBV7-2,NA,CASRLRTGVNSPLHF,TGTGCCAGCAGACTTAGGACAGGGGTTAATTCACCCCTCCACTTT
NA,TRBJ1-1,TRBV6-5,NA,CASSSPRGMNTEAFF,TGTGCCAGCAGTTCTCCCAGGGGAATGAACACTGAAGCTTTCTTT
NA,TRBJ1-2,TRBV9,NA,CASSAMTEGVGGYTF,TGTGCCAGCAGCGCAATGACCGAGGGGGTTGGAGGCTACACCTTC
NA,TRBJ1-4,TRBV28,few,CASRGGGEKLFF,TGTGCCAGCAGGGGCGGGGGTGAAAAACTGTTTTTT
TRBD1,TRBJ1-4,TRBV6-6,NA,CASSIYRGLNEKLFF,TGTGCCAGCAGTATCTACAGGGGGCTTAATGAAAAACTGTTTTTT
NA,TRBJ2-1,TRBV18,NA,CASSPLEAPRGEQFF,TGTGCCAGCTCCCCACTAGAAGCTCCGAGGGGTGAGCAGTTCTTC
NA,TRBJ2-4,TRBV7-9,NA,CASSLETGTLAKNIQYF,TGTGCCAGCAGCTTAGAAACAGGGACACTAGCCAAAAACATTCAGTACTTC
NA,TRBJ2-1,TRBV2,NA,CASRAAGPSDEQFF,TGTGCCAGCAGGGCCGCAGGTCCCTCCGATGAGCAGTTCTTC
NA,TRBJ2-7,TRBV21-1,NA,CASSKAVVAGGASYEQYF,NA
NA,TRBJ1-1,TRBV7-3,NA,CASSSGVGNTEAFF,TGTGCCAGCAGCTCAGGGGTGGGGAACACTGAAGCTTTCTTT
NA,TRBJ2-5,TRBV4-1,NA,CASSQVNMGFQETQYF,TGCGCCAGCAGCCAAGTGAATATGGGGTTCCAAGAGACCCAGTACTTC
NA,TRBJ1-4,TRBV7-7,NA,CASSSQPTNEKLFF,TGTGCTAGCAGCTCGCAGCCTACTAATGAAAAACTGTTTTTT
NA,TRBJ2-4,TRBV28,NA,CASSSPRRLAKNIQYF,TGTGCCAGCAGCTCCCCCAGGAGACTAGCCAAAAACATTCAGTACTTC
TRBD1,TRBJ2-7,TRBV5-1,NA,CASSLWTGTYEQYF,TGCGCCAGCAGCTTGTGGACAGGTACCTACGAGCAGTACTTC
NA,TRBJ2-1,TRBV5-1,NA,CASSPGANNEQFF,TGCGCCAGCAGCCCGGGGGCCAACAATGAGCAGTTCTTC
TRBD1,TRBJ2-6,TRBV7-3,NA,CASSPLVRLQGAYGANVLTF,TGTGCCAGCAGCCCCCTCGTCAGACTACAGGGGGCATATGGGGCCAACGTCCTGACTTTC
TRBD1,TRBJ2-7,TRBV27,once,CASNRQGSYEQYF,TGTGCCAGCAATCGACAGGGCTCCTACGAGCAGTACTTC
TRBD1,TRBJ2-3,TRBV4-1,NA,CASSQSGQDTDTQYF,TGCGCCAGCAGCCAAAGCGGACAGGACACAGATACGCAGTATTTT
NA,TRBJ1-2,TRBV28,NA,CASSPGLYGYTF,TGTGCCAGCAGCCCGGGACTTTATGGCTACACCTTC
TRBD2,TRBJ2-3,TRBV29-1,NA,CSVTSGRAGSLDTQYF,TGCAGCGTCACTAGCGGGAGGGCGGGATCCCTAGATACGCAGTATTTT
TRBD1,TRBJ1-5,TRBV28,NA,CASSSRQGSNQPQHF,TGTGCCAGCAGTTCCCGACAGGGAAGCAATCAGCCCCAGCATTTT
TRBD1,TRBJ1-5,TRBV6-6,NA,CASTPLGQGGQPQHF,TGTGCCAGCACCCCACTGGGACAGGGTGGTCAGCCCCAGCATTTT
NA,TRBJ1-5,TRBV18,many,CASSLGGGNQPQHF,TGTGCCAGCTCACTTGGAGGGGGGAACCAGCCCCAGCATTTT
NA,TRBJ2-1,TRBV7-9,NA,CASSPLGGVRDEQFF,TGTGCCAGCAGCCCCCTTGGGGGAGTAAGGGATGAGCAGTTCTTC
TRBD1,TRBJ1-4,TRBV6-1,NA,CASTGQGDNEKLFF,TGTGCCAGCACCGGACAGGGGGATAATGAAAAACTGTTTTTT
NA,TRBJ2-2,TRBV19,NA,CASSTKTSSGELFF,TGTGCCAGTAGTACGAAGACCTCGTCCGGGGAGCTGTTTTTT
NA,TRBJ1-5,TRBV6-1,few,CASSEKGNSNQPQHF,TGTGCCAGCAGTGAAAAGGGTAATAGCAATCAGCCCCAGCATTTT
NA,TRBJ1-2,TRBV5-4,few,CASSFETGGYTF,TGTGCCAGCAGCTTCGAGACCGGGGGCTACACCTTC
TRBD1,TRBJ2-6,TRBV18,NA,CASSPGTGNSGANVLTF,TGTGCCAGCTCACCAGGGACAGGTAACTCTGGGGCCAACGTCCTGACTTTC
TRBD1,TRBJ2-5,TRBV9,NA,CASSGDRGETQYF,TGTGCCAGCAGCGGGGACAGGGGGGAGACCCAGTACTTC